The present TCR beta chain was sequenced within a study of blood T cell repertoires in COVID-19. Study overall: The United States, Italy and Spain supplied acute and convalescent COVID-19 samples. The cDNA or gDNA used as material had been derived from T cells, B-cell-depleted T cells, or PBMCs.

The CDR3 has 16 amino acids. V shed 2 bases and J shed 0 bases, with 14 bases lying between them. Germline CDR1 GTSNPN, CDR2 SVGIG (reference sequence). In the original workflow: It was from reference gene primer amplification that nucleated cell counts were estimated. Using immunoSEQ multiplex PCR, the repertoire was profiled, and TCRdb retains in-frame clones only, with some absent. V, J and clone size are taken as reported in that table, and D and trimming were inferred from the DNA itself. The sample has approximately 70,000 clones, under 90% seen once. The sample taken for sequencing was peripheral blood. The chain joins TRBV30 to TRBJ1-3; D might be TRBD1 (6 bases). The sequence was collected from a man between 70 and 80 years old who had recovered from COVID-19. The CDR3 nucleotides read TGTGCCTGGAGTCCCCCGGGACATAACTCTGGAAACACCATATATTTT. Amino acid sequence: CAWSPPGHNSGNTIYF.